This T cell receptor (beta chain) was sequenced in a study of blood T cell repertoires in COVID-19. As for the study in general: Sites in the United States, Italy and Spain provided acute and convalescent COVID-19 samples. The analysed material was cDNA or gDNA that came from T cells, B-cell-depleted T cells, or PBMCs.

Germline CDR1 reads LGHNA; CDR2 reads YNFKEQ. This CDR3 is 15 amino acids long. Trimming took off 0 bases at V and 2 bases at J, with 9 bases between the two ends. The sample holds a few counts of this clone. Original analysis: For nucleated cells, counts were estimated from reference gene primer amplification. Assay used: immunoSEQ multiplex PCR; TCRdb lists only in-frame clones, some missing. The V and J calls and clone size were taken over from that table, and D and trimming were inferred from the DNA. There are about 200,000 clones in the sample; 78% occur only once, and approximately 2.9% lies in the top ten.

Sequencing was carried out using peripheral blood. The V call is TRBV4-2, the J call TRBJ2-3; D gene ambiguous. The receptor was derived from an elderly woman with active or convalescent COVID-19. The DNA for the CDR3 is TGTGCCAGCAGCCAAGATACAAGTTTCACAGATACGCAGTATTTT. Translated: CASSQDTSFTDTQYF.